What follows are 16 T cell receptor delta chains derived from one specimen sequenced in a study of γδ T cells in repeated Plasmodium falciparum infection. Gammadelta T cells were flow-sorted from PBMC into Vgamma9/Vdelta2+ and Vdelta2-negative populations for bulk analysis. TCRdb applied CATT to the multiplex PCR reads for clone calling. This table holds tens of thousands of delta-chain clones, less than 1% found once. The sample taken for sequencing was gamma-delta T cells from blood. These receptors all come from a pool of human donors (malaria-infected and uninfected, not separated).

This clone was picked up many times. The gene calls are TRDV1 and TRDJ1; a possible D gene is TRDD2 (6 bases). Matching the DNA to germline supplied the J gene, which TCRdb does not give. From germline, CDR1 is TSWWSYY and CDR2 QGS. This CDR3 region has 20 residues. V was cut by 2 bases and J by 7 bases, with 32 bases left in between. The CDR3 DNA follows: TGTGCTCTTGGGGAAGGTGCCATACGTCTCCTTCCGGAGTGGGGCCTTAAACTCATCTTT. It yields the protein CALGEGAIRLLPEWGLKLIF.

This clone has a handful of counts. A single base is all that separates this from a far larger clone, so a read error is likely. Other DNA sequences of this sample code for an identical CDR3. No J gene call was made, and the V gene is TRDV2; the table names TRDD3, a call not compared with the DNA. Germline V gene data show CDR1 as GEAIGNYY and CDR2 as EKD. CDR3 length: 16 residues. For the CDR3, the DNA is TGTGCCTGTGACAAGACTGGGGCCGACGGGGCCGATAAACTTATCTTT. It yields the protein CACDKTGADGADKLIF.

To note about this clone: TCRdb's protein for this DNA is that of a much larger clone and differs from the translation at residue 8, likely a read error; the protein shown is the DNA translation. CDR3 amino acids: CACDHTYVASRPSELLGPPEKYTDKLIF. The CDR3 DNA is TGTGCCTGTGACCACACCTACGTTGCCTCGCGCCCGTCTGAACTACTGGGGCCCCCGGAAAAGTACACCGATAAACTCATCTTT. The chain employs TRDV2 and TRDJ1; the match to TRDD3 covers 7 bases. The J gene, missing from TCRdb, was assigned here through DNA to germline matching. Germline loops: CDR1 GEAIGNYY, CDR2 EKD. V lost 3 bases to trimming and J lost 0 bases; unmatched junction nucleotides: 45. This CDR3 spans 28 amino acids.

In its sample, this clone was seen a few times. The protein that TCRdb holds for this DNA derives from a much larger clone and differs from the translated DNA at residue 9, which likely indicates a read error; the protein shown here is translated from the DNA. The CDR3 sequence: CALGVEAFPTTGGYGKLIF. CDR3 in DNA: TGTGCTCTTGGGGTCGAGGCCTTCCCTACAACTGGGGGATACGGTAAACTCATCTTT. The V call is TRDV1, the J call TRDJ1, with TRDD3 matching 13 bases. Germline assignment: CDR1 TSWWSYY and CDR2 QGS. This CDR3 has 19 residues. Trimming at V came to 4 bases and at J to 7 bases, leaving 18 bases not matched to a gene.

This clone appeared many times. The translation of this DNA and the TCRdb protein of a much larger clone differ at residue 8, probably owing to a read error; the protein shown here is translated from the DNA. The rearrangement uses TRAV36/DV7 and TRDJ1; 9 bases line up with TRDD3. This CDR3 region has 14 residues. Germline values: CDR1 VTNFRS, CDR2 LTSSGIE (reference sequence). CDR3: CAPYWGKCTDKLIF. DNA of the CDR3: TGTGCCCCTTACTGGGGGAAGTGCACCGATAAACTCATCTTT.

There are a few counts of this clone. TCRdb's protein for this DNA is that of a much larger clone and differs from the translation at residue 8, likely a read error; the protein shown is the DNA translation. The chain carries TRDV1 and TRDJ1; 7 nucleotides agree with TRDD3. Germline assignment: CDR1 TSWWSYY and CDR2 QGS. Losses at the gene ends were 4 bases for V and 7 bases for J; bases not matched to a gene: 36. CDR3 length: 23 residues. Written as DNA, the CDR3 is TGTGCTCTTGGGGCCCCGTTTTCTACTAACTACCCTCTTGACTGGGGACCACACACTAAACTCATCTTT. It codes for CALGAPFSTNYPLDWGPHTKLIF.

Turning to this clone: Given a far larger clone just one base away, this is likely a sequencing read error. Other DNA sequences in the same sample also yield this CDR3. This chain connects TRDV1 to TRDJ1, with 10 bases lining up with TRDD3. The J gene was missing in TCRdb and was found by matching the end of the DNA to germline. Trimming at V came to 0 bases and at J to 3 bases, leaving 10 bases not matched to a gene. The CDR3 runs to 18 residues. Germline V gene data show CDR1 as TSWWSYY and CDR2 as QGS. The CDR3 nucleotides are TGTGCTCTTGGGGAACTAATTCTAATTACTGGGGGATCCGATAAACTCATCTTT. Translating it yields CALGELILITGGSDKLIF.

A word on this clone: It is likely a read error: a sequence one base away is far more abundant. Distinct nucleotide sequences in the sample also encode this CDR3. CDR3 DNA sequence: TGTGCCTGTGACACTCTGGGGGAACTCCGCTCGGATGCTTTGACAGCACAACTCTTCTTT. It yields the protein CACDTLGELRSDALTAQLFF. This chain joins TRDV2 and TRDJ2, with 8 positions matching TRDD3. No J gene is reported in TCRdb; it was inferred here by comparing the DNA with germline. Germline CDR1 reads GEAIGNYY; CDR2 reads EKD. The CDR3 covers 20 residues. After removal of 1 base from V and 0 bases from J, the junction contained 15 bases not matched to a gene.

Concerning this clone: The protein that TCRdb holds for this DNA derives from a much larger clone and differs from the translated DNA at residue 13, which likely indicates a read error; the protein shown here is translated from the DNA. The rearrangement links TRDV1 to TRDJ1, with D possibly matching TRDD3 (6 bases). In the absence of a J gene in TCRdb, the DNA was matched to germline to assign it here. The CDR3 consists of 19 residues. The V gene's germline CDR1 is TSWWSYY and CDR2 QGS. The CDR3 protein is CALGERSRPTGMCTDKLIF. The CDR3 nucleotides are TGTGCTCTCGGGGAAAGGAGTAGACCTACTGGGATGTGCACCGATAAACTCATCTTT.

This clone has at least ten counts. A far larger clone is a single base away, which makes a read error likely. Other DNA sequences within the sample encode an identical CDR3. This sequence joins TRDV1 and TRDJ1, with 8 nucleotides matching TRDD3. Per germline, CDR1 TSWWSYY and CDR2 QGS. CDR3 length equals 17 residues. CDR3 sequence (DNA): TGTGCTCTTGGGGAACTAGGGCTGGGATACGCGGCCGATAAGCTCATCTTT. Protein: CALGELGLGYAADKLIF.

This clone appeared a few times. The protein recorded in TCRdb matches a much larger clone and deviates from this DNA's translation at residue 16, suggesting a read error; the protein here is obtained by translating the DNA. The chain recombines TRDV2 with TRDJ3; the D call may be TRDD2 or TRDD3 (5 bases each). The J gene, left out of TCRdb, was set here by checking the DNA against germline. This CDR3 comprises 24 residues. Trimming shortened V by 3 bases and J by 2 bases, and 34 bases separated the two germline ends. Looked up from germline, CDR1 is GEAIGNYY and CDR2 is EKD. The CDR3 loop reads CACDPVNPSSFHGETPWDTRQMFF. In DNA form, the CDR3 reads TGTGCCTGTGACCCGGTCAATCCTTCATCTTTTCATGGGGAGACCCCCTGGGACACCCGACAGATGTTTTTC.

In its sample, this clone ranks as medium-sized (0.01 to 0.1%). Distinct nucleotide sequences in the sample also encode this CDR3. This chain links TRDV2 with TRDJ1; TRDD3 might be the D (5 bases). The CDR3 contains 15 residues. Looked up from germline, CDR1 is GEAIGNYY and CDR2 is EKD. V lost 0 bases and J 0 bases, leaving 10 bases between the germline ends. The CDR3 region has the DNA TGTGCCTGTGACACCGGTGGGGCTTACACCGATAAACTCATCTTT. This translates into CACDTGGAYTDKLIF.

This clone was observed many times. TCRdb pairs this DNA with a much larger clone's protein that differs at residue 11, likely a read error; the protein shown was translated from the DNA. The J gene is TRDJ1, the V gene TRDV2; 8 bases map to TRDD3. The J gene, left out of TCRdb, was set here by checking the DNA against germline. Per the germline V gene, CDR1 is GEAIGNYY and CDR2 is EKD. The V segment lost 1 base and the J segment 4 bases; nucleotides outside the gene matches: 13. The CDR3 covers 17 residues. This CDR3 is CACDTIRRGYKGDKLIF. The CDR3 coding sequence is TGTGCCTGTGACACTATACGGCGGGGATACAAAGGCGATAAACTCATCTTT.

A few counts support this clone. A clone one base away is much larger, so this may be a read error. In the same sample, other DNA sequences code for this CDR3. The V gene is TRDV2, the J gene TRDJ1; TRDD3 might be the D (6 bases). TCRdb carries no J gene annotation; the J gene was assigned here by matching the DNA with germline. The length of the CDR3 is 25 residues. The V end lost 0 bases, the J end lost 0 bases, and 40 bases lay between the germline ends. CDR1 and CDR2 (germline): GEAIGNYY, EKD. The CDR3 region is CACDTLAHVSTRFVSGGANTDKLIF. In DNA form, the CDR3 reads TGTGCCTGTGACACCTTGGCTCACGTTTCCACGCGGTTCGTTTCGGGGGGAGCTAACACCGATAAACTCATCTTT.

A remark on this clone: A read error is likely here: a far larger clone is one base away. Other DNA variants within this sample encode the same CDR3. The chain carries TRDV1 and TRDJ1, with D possibly TRDD3 on 5 matching bases. The CDR3 spans 15 residues. The V gene's germline CDR1 is TSWWSYY and CDR2 QGS. The CDR3 sequence is CALGEPNGDTDKLIF. Written as DNA, the CDR3 is TGTGCTCTTGGGGAACCCAACGGGGACACCGATAAACTCATCTTC.

This clone was recorded a few times. With a far larger clone one base away, a read error is the likely cause. This specimen includes other DNA sequences encoding the same CDR3. The V and J genes are TRDV2 and TRDJ1, with TRDD3 identical over 9 bases. The CDR3 has 18 amino acids. The germline V gene has CDR1 GEAIGNYY and CDR2 EKD. The CDR3 DNA follows: TGTGCATGTGACACCGTTACTGGGGGACATCGACTCACCGATAAACTCATCTTT. Amino acids: CACDTVTGGHRLTDKLIF.